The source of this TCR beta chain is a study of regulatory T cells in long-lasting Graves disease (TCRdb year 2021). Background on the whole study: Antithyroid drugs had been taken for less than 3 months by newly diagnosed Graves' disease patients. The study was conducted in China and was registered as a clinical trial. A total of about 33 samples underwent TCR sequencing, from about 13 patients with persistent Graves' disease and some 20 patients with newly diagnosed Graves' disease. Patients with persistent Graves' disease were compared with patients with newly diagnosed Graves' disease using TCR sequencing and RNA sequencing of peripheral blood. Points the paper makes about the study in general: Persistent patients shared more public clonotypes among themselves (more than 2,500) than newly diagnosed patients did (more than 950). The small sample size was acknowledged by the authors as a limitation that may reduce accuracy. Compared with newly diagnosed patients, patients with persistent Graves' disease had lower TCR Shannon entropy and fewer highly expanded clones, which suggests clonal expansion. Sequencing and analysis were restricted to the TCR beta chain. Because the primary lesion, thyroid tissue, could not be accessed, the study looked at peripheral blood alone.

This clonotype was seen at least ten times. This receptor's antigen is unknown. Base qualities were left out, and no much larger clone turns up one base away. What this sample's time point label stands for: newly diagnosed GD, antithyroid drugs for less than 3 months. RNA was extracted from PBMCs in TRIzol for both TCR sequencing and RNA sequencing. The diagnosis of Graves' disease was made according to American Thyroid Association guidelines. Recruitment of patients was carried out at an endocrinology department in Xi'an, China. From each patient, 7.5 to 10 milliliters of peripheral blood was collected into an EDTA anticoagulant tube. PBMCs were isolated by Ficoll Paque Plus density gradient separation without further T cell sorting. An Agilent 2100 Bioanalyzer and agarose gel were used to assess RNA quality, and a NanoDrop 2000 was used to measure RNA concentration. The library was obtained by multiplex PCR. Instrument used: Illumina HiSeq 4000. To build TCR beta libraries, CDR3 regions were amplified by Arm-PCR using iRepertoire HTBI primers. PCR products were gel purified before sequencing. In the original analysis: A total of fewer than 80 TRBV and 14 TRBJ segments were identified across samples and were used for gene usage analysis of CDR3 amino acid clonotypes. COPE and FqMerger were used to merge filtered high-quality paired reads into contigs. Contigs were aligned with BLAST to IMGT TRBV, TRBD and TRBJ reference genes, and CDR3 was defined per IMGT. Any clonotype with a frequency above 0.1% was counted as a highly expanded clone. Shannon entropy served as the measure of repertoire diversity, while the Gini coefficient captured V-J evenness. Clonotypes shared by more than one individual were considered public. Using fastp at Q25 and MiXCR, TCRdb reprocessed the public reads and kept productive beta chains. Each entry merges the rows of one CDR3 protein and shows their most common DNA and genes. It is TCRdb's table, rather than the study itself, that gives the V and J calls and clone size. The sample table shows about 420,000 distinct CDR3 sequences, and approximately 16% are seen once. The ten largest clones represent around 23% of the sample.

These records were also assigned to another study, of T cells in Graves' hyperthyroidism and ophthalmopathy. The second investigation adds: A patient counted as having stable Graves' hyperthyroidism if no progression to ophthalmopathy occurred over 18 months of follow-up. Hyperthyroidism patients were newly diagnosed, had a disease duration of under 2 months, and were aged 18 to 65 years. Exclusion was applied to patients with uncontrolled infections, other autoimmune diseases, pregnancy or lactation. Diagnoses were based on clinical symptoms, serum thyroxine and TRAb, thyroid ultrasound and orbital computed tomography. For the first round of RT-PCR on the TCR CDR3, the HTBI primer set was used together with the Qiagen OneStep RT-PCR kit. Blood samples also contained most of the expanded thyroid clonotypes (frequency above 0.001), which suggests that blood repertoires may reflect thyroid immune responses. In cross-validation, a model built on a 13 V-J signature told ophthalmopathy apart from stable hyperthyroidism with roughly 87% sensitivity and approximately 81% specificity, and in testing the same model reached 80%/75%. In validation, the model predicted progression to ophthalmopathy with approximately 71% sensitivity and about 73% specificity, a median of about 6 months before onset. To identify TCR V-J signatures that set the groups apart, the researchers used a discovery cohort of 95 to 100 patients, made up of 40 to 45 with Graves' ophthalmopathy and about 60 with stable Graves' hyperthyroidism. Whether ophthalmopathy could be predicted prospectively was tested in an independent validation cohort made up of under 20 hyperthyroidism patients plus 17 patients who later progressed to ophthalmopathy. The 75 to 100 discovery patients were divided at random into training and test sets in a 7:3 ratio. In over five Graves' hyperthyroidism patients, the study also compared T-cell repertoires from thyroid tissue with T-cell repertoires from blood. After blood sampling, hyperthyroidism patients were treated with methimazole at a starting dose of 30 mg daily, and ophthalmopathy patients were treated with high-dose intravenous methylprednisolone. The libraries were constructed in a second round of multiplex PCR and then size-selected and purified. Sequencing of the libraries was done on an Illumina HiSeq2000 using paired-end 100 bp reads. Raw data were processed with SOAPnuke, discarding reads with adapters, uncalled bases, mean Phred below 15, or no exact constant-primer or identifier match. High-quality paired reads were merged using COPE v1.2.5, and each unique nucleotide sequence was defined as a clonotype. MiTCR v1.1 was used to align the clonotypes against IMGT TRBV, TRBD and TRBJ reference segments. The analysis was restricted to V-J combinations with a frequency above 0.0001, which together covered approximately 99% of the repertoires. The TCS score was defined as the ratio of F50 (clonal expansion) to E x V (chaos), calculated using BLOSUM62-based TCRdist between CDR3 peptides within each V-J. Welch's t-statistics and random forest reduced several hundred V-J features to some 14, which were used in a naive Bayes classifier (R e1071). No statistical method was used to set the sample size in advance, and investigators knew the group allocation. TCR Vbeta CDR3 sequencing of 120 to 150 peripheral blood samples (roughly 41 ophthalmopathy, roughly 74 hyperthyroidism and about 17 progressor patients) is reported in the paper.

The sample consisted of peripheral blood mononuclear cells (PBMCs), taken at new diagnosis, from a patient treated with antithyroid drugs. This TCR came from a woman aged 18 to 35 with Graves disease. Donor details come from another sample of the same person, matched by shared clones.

At the DNA level, the sequence is TGTGCCAGCAGCTTAGGGGGGTTGGGGGACCCCTACGAGCAGTACTTC. The translation is CASSLGGLGDPYEQYF. The chain is encoded by TRBV11-2 joined to TRBJ2-7; the D gene may be TRBD1 or TRBD2, since each aligns over 5 bases. For CDR1 and CDR2, the germline V gene lists SGHAT and FQNNGV. The junction carries 15 bases between V and J, which are trimmed by 1 base and 2 bases respectively. CDR3 length: 16 amino acids, cysteine to phenylalanine. Only the CDR3 region is kept as DNA, spanning 48 bases read in frame from base 1.